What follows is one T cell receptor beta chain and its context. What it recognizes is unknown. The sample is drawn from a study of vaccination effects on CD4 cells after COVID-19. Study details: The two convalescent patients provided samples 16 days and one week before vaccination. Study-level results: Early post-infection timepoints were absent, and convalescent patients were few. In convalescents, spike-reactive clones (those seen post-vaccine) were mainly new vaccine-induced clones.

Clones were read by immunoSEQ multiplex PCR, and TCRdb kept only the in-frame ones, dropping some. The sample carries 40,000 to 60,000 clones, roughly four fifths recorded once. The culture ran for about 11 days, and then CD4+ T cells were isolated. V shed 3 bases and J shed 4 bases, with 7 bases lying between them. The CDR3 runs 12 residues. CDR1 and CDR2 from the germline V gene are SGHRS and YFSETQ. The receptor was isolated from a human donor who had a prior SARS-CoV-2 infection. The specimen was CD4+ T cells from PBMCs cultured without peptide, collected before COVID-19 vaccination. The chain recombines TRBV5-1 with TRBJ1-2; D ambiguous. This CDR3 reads CASSWGSYGYTF. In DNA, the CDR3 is TGCGCCAGCAGCTGGGGTTCCTATGGCTACACCTTC.